These 3 T cell receptor beta chains were all obtained from the same sample, sequenced in a study of cytomegalovirus exposure and HLA in healthy donors. Researchers ran the PCR with 60 Vbeta and 13 Jbeta primers. Here immunoSEQ multiplex PCR was the method, and the copy in TCRdb shows in-frame clones only, minus some. The repertoire consists of around 150,000 clones, with 65% to 90% occurring once and the leading ten covering roughly 2%. The sample consisted of PBMCs. The receptors originated from a human donor in good health.

This clone was observed a single time. The V and J genes are TRBV5-8 and TRBJ2-1; D is unresolved. CDR3 length: 15 amino acids. From germline, CDR1 is SGHTS and CDR2 YDEGEE. V shed 0 bases and J shed 0 bases, with 7 bases lying between them. The CDR3, as DNA: TGTGCCAGCAGCTTGGGGTTCAGCTCCTACAATGAGCAGTTCTTC. It translates to CASSLGFSSYNEQFF.

V and J are TRBV5-1 and TRBJ1-2; D not certain. This CDR3 region has 14 residues. The V end was cut by 3 bases, the J end by 1 base, with 10 bases between. Germline CDR1 reads SGHRS; CDR2 reads YFSETQ. DNA of the CDR3: TGCGCCAGCAGCTCTACCGGGGATAACTATGGCTACACCTTC. Encoded protein: CASSSTGDNYGYTF.

This clone was picked up a small number of times. V usage is TRBV19 and J usage is TRBJ1-6, with D tentatively TRBD1 (5 bases). The CDR3 spans 15 residues. With 7 bases removed from V and 0 bases from J, the gap between germline ends came to 10 bases. Per germline, CDR1 LNHDA and CDR2 SQIVND (reference sequence). CDR3 residues: CASMTDSSYNSPLHF. CDR3 in DNA: TGTGCCAGTATGACCGACAGCTCCTATAATTCACCCCTCCACTTT.